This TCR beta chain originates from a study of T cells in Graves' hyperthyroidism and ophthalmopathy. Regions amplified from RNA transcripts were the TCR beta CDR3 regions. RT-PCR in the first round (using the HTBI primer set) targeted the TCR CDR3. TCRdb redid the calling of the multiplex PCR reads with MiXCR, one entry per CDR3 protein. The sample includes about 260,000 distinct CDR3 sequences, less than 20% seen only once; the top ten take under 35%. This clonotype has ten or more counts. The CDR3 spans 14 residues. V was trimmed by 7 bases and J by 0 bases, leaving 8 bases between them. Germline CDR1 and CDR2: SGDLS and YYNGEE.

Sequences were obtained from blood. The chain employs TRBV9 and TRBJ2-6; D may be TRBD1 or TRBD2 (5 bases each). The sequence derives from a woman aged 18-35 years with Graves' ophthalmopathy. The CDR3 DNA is TGTGCCAGCCAGAGGGGCTCTGGGGCCAACGTCCTGACTTTC. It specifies CASQRGSGANVLTF.